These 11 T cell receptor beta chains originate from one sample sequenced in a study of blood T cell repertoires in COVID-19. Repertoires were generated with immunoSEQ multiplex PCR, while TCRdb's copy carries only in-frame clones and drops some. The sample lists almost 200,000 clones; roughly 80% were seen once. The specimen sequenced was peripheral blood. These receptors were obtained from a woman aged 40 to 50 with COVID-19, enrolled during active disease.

CDR3 in amino acids: CASSLAGQNYGYTF. CDR3 bases: TGTGCCAGCAGCTTGGCGGGACAGAATTATGGCTACACCTTC. The V gene is TRBV5-6, the J gene TRBJ1-2; 7 bases agree with TRBD1. Trimming took 0 bases from V and 5 from J; bases not matched to a gene: 4. This CDR3 is built from 14 residues. The germline V gene encodes CDR1 SGHDT and CDR2 YYEEEE. Filled out from reference TRBV5-6 and TRBJ1-2, the complete variable domain reads DAGVTQSPTHLIKTRGQQVTLRCSPKSGHDTVSWYQQALGQGPQFIFQYYEEEERQRGNFPDRFSGHQFPNYSSELNVNALLLGDSALYLCASSLAGQNYGYTFGSGTRLTVV.

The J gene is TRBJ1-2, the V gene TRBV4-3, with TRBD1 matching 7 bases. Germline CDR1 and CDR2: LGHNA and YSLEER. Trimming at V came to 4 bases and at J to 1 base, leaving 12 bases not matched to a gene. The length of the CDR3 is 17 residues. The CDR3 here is CASSRGDSPVLNYGYTF. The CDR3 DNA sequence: TGCGCCAGCAGCCGGGGGGACAGTCCCGTTCTTAACTATGGCTACACCTTC.

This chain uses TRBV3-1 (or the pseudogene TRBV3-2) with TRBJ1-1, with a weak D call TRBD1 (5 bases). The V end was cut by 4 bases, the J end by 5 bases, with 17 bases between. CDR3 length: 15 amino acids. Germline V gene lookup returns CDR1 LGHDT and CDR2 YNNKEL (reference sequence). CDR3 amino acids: CASSPLPGGRTEAFF. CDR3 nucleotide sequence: TGTGCCAGCAGCCCTCTCCCCGGGGGGAGAACTGAAGCTTTCTTT.

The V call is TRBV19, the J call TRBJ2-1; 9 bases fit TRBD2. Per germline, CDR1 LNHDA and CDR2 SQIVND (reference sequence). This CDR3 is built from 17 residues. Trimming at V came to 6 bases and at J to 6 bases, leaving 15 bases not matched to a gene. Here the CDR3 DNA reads TGTGCCAGTAGAAAAACCGGGACTAGCCTCTGGGTCAATGAGCAGTTCTTC. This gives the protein CASRKTGTSLWVNEQFF.

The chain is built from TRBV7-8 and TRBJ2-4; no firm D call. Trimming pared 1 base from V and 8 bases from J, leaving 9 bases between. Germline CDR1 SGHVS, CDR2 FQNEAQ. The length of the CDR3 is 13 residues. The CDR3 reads CASSLVQQDIQYF. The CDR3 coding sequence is TGTGCCAGCAGCTTAGTCCAGCAGGACATTCAGTACTTC.

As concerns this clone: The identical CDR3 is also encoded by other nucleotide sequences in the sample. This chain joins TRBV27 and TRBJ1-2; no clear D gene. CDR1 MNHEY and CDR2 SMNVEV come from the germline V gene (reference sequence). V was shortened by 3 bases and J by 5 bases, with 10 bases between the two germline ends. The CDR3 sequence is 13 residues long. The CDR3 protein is CASSLVGDYGYTF. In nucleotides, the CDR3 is TGTGCCAGCAGTTTGGTCGGGGATTATGGCTACACCTTC.

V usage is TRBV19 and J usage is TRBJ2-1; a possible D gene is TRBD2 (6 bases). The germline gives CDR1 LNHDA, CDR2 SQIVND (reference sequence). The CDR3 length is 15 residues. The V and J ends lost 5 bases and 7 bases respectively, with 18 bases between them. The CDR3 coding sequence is TGTGCCAGTAGTTGGAGGGGAAGGGGTGGGAATGAGCAGTTCTTC. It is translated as CASSWRGRGGNEQFF.

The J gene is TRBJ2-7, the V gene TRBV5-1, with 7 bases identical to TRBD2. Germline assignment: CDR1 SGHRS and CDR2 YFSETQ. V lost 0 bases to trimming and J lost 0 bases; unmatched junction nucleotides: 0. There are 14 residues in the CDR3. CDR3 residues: CASSLGGSSYEQYF. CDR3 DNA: TGCGCCAGCAGCTTGGGCGGGAGCTCCTACGAGCAGTACTTC.

CDR3 residues: CASRDRSTNEKLFF. The CDR3 DNA reads TGTGCCAGCAGAGACAGGTCAACTAATGAAAAACTGTTTTTT. J is TRBJ1-4 and V is TRBV2; a weak D match, TRBD1 (6 bases). Germline CDR1 SNHLY, CDR2 FYNNEI. This CDR3 comprises 14 residues. V was pared by 6 bases and J by 0 bases, with 8 bases between.

The CDR3: CASSPSQWEGPGEQYF. For the CDR3, the DNA is TGTGCCAGCAGCCCCTCCCAATGGGAGGGCCCGGGGGAGCAGTACTTC. The gene calls are TRBV6-6 and TRBJ2-7; 7 bases are shared with TRBD2. CDR1 is MNHNY and CDR2 is SVGAGI in the germline V gene (reference sequence). Unmatched junction bases numbered 18, after V lost 6 bases and J lost 7 bases. The CDR3 loop spans 16 amino acids.

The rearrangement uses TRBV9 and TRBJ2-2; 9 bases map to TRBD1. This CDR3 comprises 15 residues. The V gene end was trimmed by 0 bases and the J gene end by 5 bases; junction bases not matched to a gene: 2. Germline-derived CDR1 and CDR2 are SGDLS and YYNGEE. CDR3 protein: CASSVAQGATGELFF. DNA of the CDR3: TGTGCCAGCAGCGTAGCACAGGGGGCGACCGGGGAGCTGTTTTTT. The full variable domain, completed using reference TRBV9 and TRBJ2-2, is DSGVTQTPKHLITATGQRVTLRCSPRSGDLSVYWYQQSLDQGLQFLIQYYNGEERAKGNILERFSAQQFPDLHSELNLSSLELGDSALYFCASSVAQGATGELFFGEGSRLTVL.